This passage covers 5 T cell receptor beta chains from one sample sequenced in a study of T cells in Graves' hyperthyroidism and ophthalmopathy. From RNA transcripts, TCR beta CDR3 regions were amplified. The HTBI set primed first-round TCR CDR3 RT-PCR. MiXCR, run by TCRdb on the multiplex PCR reads, gives a single entry per CDR3 protein. The sample lists over 350,000 distinct CDR3 sequences, 11% to 15% occurring once. What was sequenced was blood. All receptors come from a man between 45 and 60 years old with Graves' ophthalmopathy.

This clonotype occurred a few times. The chain is built from TRBV2 and TRBJ2-2; TRBD2 agrees at 14 bases. Germline values: CDR1 SNHLY, CDR2 FYNNEI. There are 15 residues in the CDR3. V trimming: 9 bases; J trimming: 7 bases; junction bases outside the gene matches: 7. Here the CDR3 reads CASLGTSGRVGELFF. The CDR3 DNA is TGTGCCAGTTTGGGGACTAGCGGGAGAGTCGGGGAGCTGTTTTTT.

In its sample, this clonotype was seen many times. This sequence joins TRBV28 and TRBJ2-7; 9 bases agree with TRBD2. V lost 3 bases and J lost 0; bases outside the gene matches: 6. The CDR3 contains 16 residues. From germline, CDR1 is MDHEN and CDR2 SYDVKM. This chain's CDR3 is CASSFSLAGLSYEQYF. The CDR3 DNA sequence: TGTGCCAGCAGTTTCTCTCTAGCGGGGCTCTCCTACGAGCAGTACTTC.

This clonotype was seen ten or more times. CDR3 nucleotide sequence: TGCAGCGTTGATGTTGGAAGCCCAGATACGCAGTATTTT. Amino acids: CSVDVGSPDTQYF. The genes are TRBV29-1 and TRBJ2-3; the D is unclear. CDR1 and CDR2 from the germline V gene are SQVTM and ANQGSEA. CDR3 size: 13 residues. V was trimmed by 3 bases and J by 4 bases, leaving 11 bases between them.

This clonotype was seen many times. The V gene is TRBV2, the J gene TRBJ1-1; a weak D match, TRBD1 (6 bases). Per the germline V gene, CDR1 is SNHLY and CDR2 is FYNNEI. V was shortened by 6 bases and J by 0 bases, with 17 bases between the two germline ends. There are 16 residues in the CDR3. The CDR3 region is CASSGTWGSLNTEAFF. The CDR3 DNA reads TGTGCCAGCAGCGGGACATGGGGGTCCTTGAACACTGAAGCTTTCTTT.

CDR3 amino acids: CSANGQTPLQETQYF. The CDR3 region has the DNA TGCAGTGCTAACGGACAAACCCCTCTTCAAGAGACCCAGTACTTC. This sequence joins TRBV20-1 and TRBJ2-5; D may be TRBD1 (5 bases). With 4 bases removed from V and 2 bases from J, the gap between germline ends came to 17 bases. Germline V lookup: CDR1 DFQATT, CDR2 SNEGSKA (reference sequence). The CDR3 sequence is 15 residues long.